This T cell receptor beta chain came from a study of blood T cell repertoires in COVID-19. This CDR3 has 13 residues. The germline V gene encodes CDR1 SGHVS and CDR2 FNYEAQ. The V gene lost 1 base and the J gene lost 7 bases, with 7 bases spanning the gap. Sequencing was performed with immunoSEQ multiplex PCR; in TCRdb, only in-frame clones are kept and a portion is missing. The table lists 250,000 to 350,000 clones, roughly nine tenths of them singletons. V is TRBV7-6 and J is TRBJ2-2; D is uncertain. The sample consisted of peripheral blood. This receptor was obtained from a man between 18 and 29 years old with active or convalescent COVID-19. In DNA form, the CDR3 reads TGTGCCAGCAGCTTAGGTTTCGGCGGGGAGCTGTTTTTT. It specifies CASSLGFGGELFF.